The T cell receptor (beta chain) described here comes from a study of cytomegalovirus exposure and HLA in healthy donors. The PCR had 60 Vbeta and 13 Jbeta primers. Measured with immunoSEQ multiplex PCR; TCRdb has only the in-frame clones, and not every one. The sample has around 97,000 clones; approximately 79% are singletons. This clone was detected only once. CDR1 and CDR2 from the germline V gene are GTSNPN and SVGIG (reference sequence). V was clipped by 0 bases and J by 5 bases, with 7 bases between them. The CDR3 length is 12 residues. The chain combines TRBV30 with TRBJ1-1; D not resolved. The sequenced material came from PBMCs. The source of this sequence is a man aged 45-65 years in good health and CMV-seropositive. The CDR3 DNA follows: TGTGCCTGGAGTGTACAGATAACTGAAGCTTTCTTT. It encodes CAWSVQITEAFF.